This T cell receptor beta chain was sequenced during a study of T cell clones after liver transplantation. Background on the study: Post-transplant blood was tracked for graft-donor-reactive T cell clones identified in a pre-transplant mixed lymphocyte reaction.

Germline V gene data show CDR1 as MNHNY and CDR2 as SVGAGI (reference sequence). V was clipped by 5 bases and J by 2 bases; unmatched bases: 2. This CDR3 region has 14 residues. Study-level results: The donor-reactive repertoire was only partly measurable in a couple of subjects, lacking donor cells.

For this clone: The target antigen is unknown.

The assay was immunoSEQ multiplex PCR, and TCRdb's table has in-frame clones only and misses some. The table lists some 60,000 clones, 70% of them singletons. The chain links TRBV6-6 to TRBJ1-5, with 8 bases that match TRBD1. This sequence was found in a human patient who received a liver transplant. The graft donor may account for some of the T cells. Sequencing was performed on CD4+ T cells from blood, taken at the approximately 15-month timepoint. The CDR3 protein is CASSQTGGNQPQHF. Written as DNA, the CDR3 is TGTGCCAGCAGTCAGACAGGGGGCAATCAGCCCCAGCATTTT.